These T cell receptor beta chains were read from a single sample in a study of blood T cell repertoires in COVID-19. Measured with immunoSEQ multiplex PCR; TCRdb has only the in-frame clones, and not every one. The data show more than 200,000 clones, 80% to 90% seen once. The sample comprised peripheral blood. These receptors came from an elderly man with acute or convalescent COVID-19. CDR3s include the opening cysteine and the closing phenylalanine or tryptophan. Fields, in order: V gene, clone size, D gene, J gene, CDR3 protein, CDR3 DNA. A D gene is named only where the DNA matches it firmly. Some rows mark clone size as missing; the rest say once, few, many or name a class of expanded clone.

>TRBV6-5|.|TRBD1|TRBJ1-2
CAIRPPGQGGYTF
TGTGCCATCCGCCCTCCGGGACAGGGAGGCTACACCTTC
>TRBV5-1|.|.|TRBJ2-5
CASREGGVETQYF
TGCGCCAGCAGAGAGGGAGGAGTAGAGACCCAGTACTTC
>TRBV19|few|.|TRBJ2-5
CASSVTIYQETQYF
TGTGCCAGTAGTGTAACAATCTACCAAGAGACCCAGTACTTC
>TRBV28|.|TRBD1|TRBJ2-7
CASSRRGFSSYEQYF
TGTGCCAGCAGTCGCAGGGGGTTTTCATCCTACGAGCAGTACTTC
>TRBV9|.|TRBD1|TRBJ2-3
CASSVVGQEGTDTQYF
TGTGCCAGCAGCGTAGTAGGACAGGAGGGCACAGATACGCAGTATTTT
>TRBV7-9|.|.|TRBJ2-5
CASSLGRGEETQYF
TGTGCCAGCAGCTTAGGTCGCGGGGAAGAGACCCAGTACTTC
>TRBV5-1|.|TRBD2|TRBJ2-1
CASSSSTYVGGPGNEQFF
TGCGCCAGCAGCTCCTCCACTTACGTGGGAGGGCCGGGGAATGAGCAGTTCTTC
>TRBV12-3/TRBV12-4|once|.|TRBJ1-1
CASSHGHNEAFF
TGTGCCAGCAGCCACGGACACAATGAAGCTTTCTTT
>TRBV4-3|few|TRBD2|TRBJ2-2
CASSPSAGGYTGELFF
TGCGCCAGCAGCCCGTCGGCGGGAGGGTACACCGGGGAGCTGTTTTTT
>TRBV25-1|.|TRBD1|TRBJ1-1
CASRETGGAVTEAFF
TGTGCCAGCAGAGAGACAGGGGGCGCGGTCACTGAAGCTTTCTTT
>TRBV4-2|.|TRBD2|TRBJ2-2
CASSQVTLAGPTGELFF
TGTGCCAGCAGCCAAGTGACGCTAGCGGGTCCCACCGGGGAGCTGTTTTTT
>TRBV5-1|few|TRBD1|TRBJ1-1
CASSLVGRGRWTEAFF
TGCGCCAGCAGCTTGGTAGGCAGGGGGCGTTGGACTGAAGCTTTCTTT
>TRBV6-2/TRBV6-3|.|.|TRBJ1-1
CASSYRGLKNTEAFF
TGTGCCAGCAGTTACCGGGGACTGAAGAACACTGAAGCTTTCTTT
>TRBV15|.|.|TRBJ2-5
CATSRDSGVFQETQYF
TGTGCCACCAGCAGAGATTCGGGAGTCTTCCAAGAGACCCAGTACTTC
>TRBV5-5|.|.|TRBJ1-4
CASSLVEYEKLFF
TGTGCCAGCAGCTTGGTAGAATATGAAAAACTGTTTTTT
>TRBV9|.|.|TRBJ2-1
CASSVSGGSHNEQFF
TGTGCCAGCAGTGTTTCAGGTGGATCTCACAATGAGCAGTTCTTC
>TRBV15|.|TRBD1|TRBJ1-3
CATSSPGTGRSGNTIYF
TGTGCCACCAGCAGTCCCGGGACAGGGCGCTCTGGAAACACCATATATTTT
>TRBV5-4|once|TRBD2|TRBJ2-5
CASSSSGTSRETQYF
TGTGCCAGCAGCTCGTCCGGGACTAGTCGAGAGACCCAGTACTTC
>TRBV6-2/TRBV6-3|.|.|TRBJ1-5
CASSNQGLGPQHF
TGTGCCAGCAGTAACCAGGGCCTCGGGCCCCAGCATTTT
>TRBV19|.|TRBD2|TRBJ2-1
CASSEGLAGGHGQFF
TGTGCCAGTAGTGAAGGACTAGCGGGGGGGCATGGGCAGTTCTTC
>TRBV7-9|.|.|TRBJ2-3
CASSSERSSTDTQYF
TGTGCCAGCAGCTCAGAGCGGTCTAGCACAGATACGCAGTATTTT
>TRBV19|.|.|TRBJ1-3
CASNDRPYSGNTIYF
TGTGCCAGTAATGACAGGCCATACTCTGGAAACACCATATATTTT
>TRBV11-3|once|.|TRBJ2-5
CASSLDGKETQYF
TGTGCCAGCAGCTTAGACGGGAAAGAGACCCAGTACTTC
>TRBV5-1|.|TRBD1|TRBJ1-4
CASSLGQGPQREKLFF
TGCGCCAGCAGCTTGGGACAGGGGCCTCAAAGGGAAAAACTGTTTTTT
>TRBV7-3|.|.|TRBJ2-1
CASSLRAEPPYNEQFF
TGTGCCAGCAGCTTAAGAGCGGAGCCCCCTTACAATGAGCAGTTCTTC
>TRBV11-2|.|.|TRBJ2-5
CASSLGRSSETQYF
TGTGCCAGCAGCTTAGGGCGGAGCTCAGAGACCCAGTACTTC
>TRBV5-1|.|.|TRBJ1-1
CASSKEGAAFPIF
TGCGCCAGCAGCAAAGAAGGGGCAGCCTTCCCAATCTTT
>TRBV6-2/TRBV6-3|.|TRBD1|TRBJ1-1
CASSYFDRGNTEAFF
TGTGCCAGCAGCTACTTTGACAGGGGGAACACTGAAGCTTTCTTT
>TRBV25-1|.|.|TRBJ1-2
CASSEIGDYGYTF
TGTGCCAGCAGTGAAATAGGGGACTATGGCTACACCTTC
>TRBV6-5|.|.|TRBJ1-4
CASSYSFTRLNEKLFF
TGTGCCAGCAGTTACTCTTTTACCAGGCTAAATGAAAAACTGTTTTTT
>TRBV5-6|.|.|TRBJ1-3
CASSIRYEGRSGNTIYF
TGTGCCAGCAGCATCCGCTACGAGGGAAGGTCTGGAAACACCATATATTTT
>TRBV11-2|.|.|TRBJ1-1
CASSLDWGRALSEAFF
TGTGCCAGCAGCTTAGATTGGGGCAGGGCCCTATCTGAAGCTTTCTTT